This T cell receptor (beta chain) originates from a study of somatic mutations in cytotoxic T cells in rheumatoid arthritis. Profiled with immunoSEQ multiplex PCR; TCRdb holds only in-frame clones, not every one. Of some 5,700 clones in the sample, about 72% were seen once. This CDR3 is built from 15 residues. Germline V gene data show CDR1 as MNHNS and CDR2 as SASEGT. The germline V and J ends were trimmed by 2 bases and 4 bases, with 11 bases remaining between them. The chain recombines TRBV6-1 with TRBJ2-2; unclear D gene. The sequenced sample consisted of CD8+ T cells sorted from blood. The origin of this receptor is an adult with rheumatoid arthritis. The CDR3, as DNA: TGTGCCAGCAGTGAATGGGTTCTAGGCACCGGGGAGCTGTTTTTT. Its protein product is CASSEWVLGTGELFF.